The present T cell receptor beta chain was sequenced within a study of cytomegalovirus exposure and HLA in healthy donors. Overall study results and limits: Reports credit the classifier with highly specific, highly sensitive diagnosis of cytomegalovirus status. In a later analysis, the majority of CMV-associated beta chains seemingly showed HLA restriction.

Trimming at V came to 4 bases and at J to 7 bases, leaving 7 bases not matched to a gene. The CDR3 is 15 residues long. CDR1 is MNHNS and CDR2 is SASEGT in the germline V gene. It was with 60 Vbeta and 13 Jbeta primers that the PCR ran. The protocol was immunoSEQ multiplex PCR, while the TCRdb copy is restricted to in-frame clones and leaves out a portion. The sample has around 130,000 clones, roughly 84% seen once. For this clone: What it recognizes is unknown.

The V gene is TRBV6-1, the J gene TRBJ1-5; 10 bases map to TRBD1. This receptor was taken from a girl aged 2 to 9 in good health and CMV-seronegative. Sequencing input: PBMCs. The CDR3 nucleotides read TGTGCCAGCAGTGCCGGGACAGGGGAGTACCAGCCCCAGCATTTT. Amino acids: CASSAGTGEYQPQHF.